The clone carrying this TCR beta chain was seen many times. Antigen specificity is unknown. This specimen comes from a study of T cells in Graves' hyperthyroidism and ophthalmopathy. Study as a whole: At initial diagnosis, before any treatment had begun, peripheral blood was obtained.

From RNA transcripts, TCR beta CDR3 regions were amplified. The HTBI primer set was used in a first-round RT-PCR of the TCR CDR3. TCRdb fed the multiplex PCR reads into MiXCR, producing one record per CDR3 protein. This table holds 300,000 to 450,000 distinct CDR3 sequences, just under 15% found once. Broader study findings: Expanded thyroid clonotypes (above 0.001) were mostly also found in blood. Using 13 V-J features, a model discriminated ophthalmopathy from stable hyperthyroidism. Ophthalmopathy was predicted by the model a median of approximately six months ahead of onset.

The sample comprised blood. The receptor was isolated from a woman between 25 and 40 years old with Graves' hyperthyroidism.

The CDR3 spells CSARVGPFGQPQHF. The CDR3 DNA is TGCAGTGCTAGAGTGGGTCCCTTCGGGCAGCCCCAGCATTTT. This chain links TRBV20-1 with TRBJ1-5, with D unclear. Deletions cut 1 base from V and 7 bases from J, with 14 bases between. CDR1 is DFQATT and CDR2 is SNEGSKA in the germline V gene (reference sequence). There are 14 residues in the CDR3.